This passage covers 20 T cell receptor beta chains from one sample sequenced in a study of cytomegalovirus exposure and HLA in healthy donors. Vbeta (60) and Jbeta (13) primers were used in the PCR. Produced via immunoSEQ multiplex PCR; TCRdb's table is partial and in-frame only. The table lists around 100,000 clones, approximately 76% of them singletons. Material for sequencing was PBMCs. The receptors stem from a woman aged 55-69 years in good health and CMV-seropositive.

The J gene is TRBJ2-1, the V gene TRBV7-9; 10 bases align to TRBD2. CDR1 is SEHNR and CDR2 is FQNEAQ in the germline V gene (reference sequence). The CDR3 contains 15 residues. V trimming: 3 bases; J trimming: 6 bases; junction bases outside the gene matches: 5. The CDR3 nucleotides read TGTGCCAGCAGCTTCCCGGGACTAGCGTTCAATGAGCAGTTCTTC. Residues: CASSFPGLAFNEQFF.

J is TRBJ2-3 and V is TRBV10-2; tentative D call: TRBD2 (5 bases). The CDR3 spans 14 residues. In germline, CDR1 is WSHSY, CDR2 SAAADI. V lost 10 bases and J 2 bases, leaving 16 bases between the germline ends. CDR3 nucleotide sequence: TGCGCCACCGTAAAGGACTCGGACACAGATACGCAGTATTTT. Its translation is CATVKDSDTDTQYF.

J is TRBJ2-5 and V is TRBV7-2; 8 positions agree with TRBD2. The V gene end was trimmed by 4 bases and the J gene end by 6 bases; junction bases not matched to a gene: 10. The CDR3 extends over 15 amino acids. Looked up from germline, CDR1 is SGHTA and CDR2 is FQGNSA. CDR3 region: CASSSGGTSIKTQYF. The CDR3 DNA reads TGTGCCAGCAGCTCGGGGGGGACTAGTATAAAGACCCAGTACTTC.

The chain is built from TRBV5-6 and TRBJ1-2; maybe TRBD1 (6 bases). The CDR3 spans 12 residues. Germline CDR1 reads SGHDT; CDR2 reads YYEEEE. The germline V and J ends were trimmed by 0 bases and 8 bases, with 8 bases remaining between them. CDR3 DNA sequence: TGTGCCAGCAGCTTGGCCGACAGGGGCTACACCTTC. It specifies CASSLADRGYTF.

The rearrangement joins TRBV11-2 to TRBJ2-7, with D possibly being TRBD2 (6 bases). The length of the CDR3 is 15 residues. Germline CDR1 is SGHAT and CDR2 is FQNNGV. V lost 4 bases, J lost 6 bases, and 19 bases lay in between. CDR3 sequence: CASSSRPGEGSEQYF. Written as DNA, the CDR3 is TGTGCCAGCAGCTCCCGTCCGGGGGAAGGAAGCGAGCAGTACTTC.

The chain combines TRBV18 with TRBJ1-1; no reliable D call. Germline V gene data show CDR1 as KGHSH and CDR2 as LQKENI. V gave up 6 bases and J gave up 0 bases, with 5 bases separating them. This CDR3 is 12 amino acids long. CDR3 coding DNA: TGTGCCAGCTCCAACATGAACACTGAAGCTTTCTTT. Protein: CASSNMNTEAFF.

This clone was seen just once. This sequence joins TRBV29-1 and TRBJ1-1; 7 bases match TRBD1. This CDR3 has 15 amino acids. In germline, CDR1 is SQVTM, CDR2 ANQGSEA. V lost 4 bases to trimming and J lost 7 bases; unmatched junction nucleotides: 15. The CDR3 nucleotides are TGCAGCGTTGGTACAGGGGCGTCATGGGACGGTGAAGCTTTCTTT. Its protein product is CSVGTGASWDGEAFF. Using reference TRBV29-1 and TRBJ1-1 for the parts outside the CDR3, the full variable domain is SAVISQKPSRDICQRGTSLTIQCQVDSQVTMMFWYRQQPGQSLTLIATANQGSEATYESGFVIDKFPISRPNLTFSTLTVSNMSPEDSSIYLCSVGTGASWDGEAFFGQGTRLTVV.

This CDR3 is CASSESQGLYGYTF. In DNA, the CDR3 is TGTGCCAGCAGTGAATCGCAGGGACTATATGGCTACACCTTC. V gene TRBV6-1 combines with J gene TRBJ1-2; tentative D call: TRBD1 (5 bases). The V and J ends lost 2 bases and 5 bases respectively, with 12 bases between them. CDR1 and CDR2 from the germline V gene are MNHNS and SASEGT. This CDR3 is 14 amino acids long.

This sequence joins TRBV11-3 and TRBJ2-1, with 9 bases that match TRBD1. CDR1 SGHNT and CDR2 YENEEA come from the germline V gene. This CDR3 has 15 amino acids. J was trimmed by 9 bases and V by 1 base; bases with no gene match: 7. CDR3 DNA: TGTGCCAGCAGCTTAGCCGGGACAGGGCTGGGTGAGCAGTTCTTC. It encodes CASSLAGTGLGEQFF.

This clone showed up just once. This chain links TRBV7-3 with TRBJ2-1, with TRBD1 matching 9 bases. The trim removed 4 bases at V and 9 bases at J, leaving 4 bases unmatched. The germline CDR1 and CDR2 sequences are SGHTA and FQGTGA. CDR3 length: 13 amino acids. The CDR3 here is CASSSTGGGEQFF. For the CDR3, the DNA is TGTGCCAGCAGCTCCACAGGGGGCGGTGAGCAGTTCTTC.

By share, this clone counts as medium-sized. The V gene is TRBV27, the J gene TRBJ2-1; D not certain. The CDR3 runs 13 residues. V dropped 7 bases and J dropped 5 bases, with 12 bases sitting between them. The germline CDR1 and CDR2 sequences are MNHEY and SMNVEV (reference sequence). The CDR3 sequence is CASTLAGDNEQFF. The CDR3 coding sequence is TGTGCCAGCACGTTAGCCGGAGACAATGAGCAGTTCTTC.

The V gene is TRBV18, the J gene TRBJ2-1; D possibly corresponds to TRBD2 (5 bases). CDR1 is KGHSH, CDR2 LQKENI, per germline. The germline V and J ends were trimmed by 3 bases and 5 bases, with 8 bases remaining between them. CDR3 length equals 13 residues. As DNA, the CDR3 is TGTGCCAGCTCACCGACTACTGACAATGAGCAGTTCTTC. It encodes CASSPTTDNEQFF.

V gene TRBV7-3 combines with J gene TRBJ2-2; the match to TRBD1 covers 10 bases. Trimming took 5 bases from V and 6 from J; bases not matched to a gene: 9. This CDR3 has 16 residues. Germline V CDR1 and CDR2: SGHTA, FQGTGA. In nucleotides, the CDR3 is TGTGCCAGCAGCCCGACCGGGACAGGGGTTGCCGGGGAGCTGTTTTTT. This translates into CASSPTGTGVAGELFF.

This rearrangement joins TRBV18 to TRBJ2-2; TRBD1 aligns across 8 bases. This CDR3 has 14 amino acids. V was pared by 2 bases and J by 4 bases, with 0 bases of the junction left unmatched. Per germline, CDR1 KGHSH and CDR2 LQKENI. CDR3 protein: CASSPDRGTGELFF. CDR3 nucleotides: TGTGCCAGCTCACCAGACAGGGGCACCGGGGAGCTGTTTTTT. Full variable domain (outside the CDR3, taken from reference TRBV18 and TRBJ2-2): NAGVMQNPRHLVRRRGQEARLRCSPMKGHSHVYWYRQLPEEGLKFMVYLQKENIIDESGMPKERFSAEFPKEGPSILRIQQVVRGDSAAYFCASSPDRGTGELFFGEGSRLTVL.

The chain has TRBV7-3 and TRBJ2-1, with 8 bases lining up with TRBD1. CDR1 is SGHTA and CDR2 is FQGTGA in the germline V gene. This CDR3 has 17 residues. After removal of 3 bases from V and 8 bases from J, the junction contained 15 bases not matched to a gene. The CDR3 DNA reads as TGTGCCAGCAGCTTCACCCCCGGACAGGGATCGTTCGATGAGCAGTTCTTC. This gives the protein CASSFTPGQGSFDEQFF.

This clone was seen a few times. Distinct nucleotide sequences in the sample also encode this CDR3. The chain has TRBV5-1 and TRBJ2-1, with 8 bases that match TRBD2. V lost 2 bases to trimming and J lost 0 bases; unmatched junction nucleotides: 1. This CDR3 has 15 amino acids. CDR1 is SGHRS, CDR2 YFSETQ, per germline. The CDR3 DNA is TGCGCCAGCAGCTTCAGCGGGAGCTCCTACAATGAGCAGTTCTTC. Its translation is CASSFSGSSYNEQFF.

The chain employs TRBV28 and TRBJ2-1; no clear D gene. Between the trimmed V and J ends, which lost 1 base and 9 bases, there was a span of 16 bases. CDR1 and CDR2 (germline): MDHEN, SYDVKM. This CDR3 has 15 amino acids. The CDR3 protein is CASSLYTYTSVEQFF. Here the CDR3 DNA reads TGTGCCAGCAGTTTATATACCTATACCTCCGTTGAGCAGTTCTTC.

This chain links TRBV5-6 with TRBJ2-4; D gene uncertain. This CDR3 comprises 16 residues. Germline V CDR1 and CDR2: SGHDT, YYEEEE. V dropped 3 bases and J dropped 5 bases, with 18 bases sitting between them. The CDR3 loop reads CASSSDRFSQENIQYF. CDR3 coding DNA: TGTGCCAGCAGCTCTGACCGATTTAGCCAAGAAAACATTCAGTACTTC.

The J gene is TRBJ2-7, the V gene TRBV6-5; 8 bases are a match to TRBD2. Germline assignment: CDR1 MNHEY and CDR2 SVGAGI. After removal of 6 bases from V and 6 bases from J, the junction contained 13 bases not matched to a gene. The CDR3 covers 15 residues. The CDR3 region has the DNA TGTGCCAGCAGAAAAATGGGACTAGATATTATCGAGCAGTACTTC. This encodes CASRKMGLDIIEQYF.

The V and J genes are TRBV28 and TRBJ1-5, with 12 bases that match TRBD1. The CDR3 is 15 amino acids. Germline CDR1 MDHEN, CDR2 SYDVKM. Germline trimming cut 8 bases from V and 7 bases from J; bases unmatched to any gene: 9. The CDR3 region is CASSQGTGGLQPQHF. The CDR3 region has the DNA TGTGCCAGCTCCCAGGGGACAGGGGGCTTACAGCCCCAGCATTTT.